This note documents a single T cell receptor (beta chain) sequence. What it binds is unknown. The data were obtained in a study of cytomegalovirus exposure and HLA in healthy donors. Study outcomes and limitations: Researchers catalogued over 150 TCR beta chains as cytomegalovirus-associated. Later on, a genetic analysis was performed. It linked a missense variant in DCLRE1C with V- and J-gene trimming of TCR beta. TCR beta V segments were, for the most part, productive about 87% or about 30% of the time in an earlier analysis. TCR beta chains associated with HLA were, in a later analysis, more clonally expanded than equally common others.

The study ran its PCR with 60 Vbeta and 13 Jbeta primers. TCRdb keeps only in-frame clones here, not all; method: immunoSEQ multiplex PCR. The table lists approximately 75,000 clones, around 81% of them singletons, with 1.1% in the top ten. Between the trimmed V and J ends, which lost 7 bases and 4 bases, there was a span of 17 bases. The CDR3 contains 15 residues. In germline, CDR1 is LNHDA, CDR2 SQIVND (reference sequence). The clonotype was recovered from a male donor in good health and CMV-seronegative. The gene calls are TRBV19 and TRBJ1-5; D might be TRBD1 (5 bases). The sequencing input was PBMCs. Here the CDR3 DNA reads TGTGCCAGTACCCTGACAGTAATCTTGAATCAGCCCCAGCATTTT. It yields the protein CASTLTVILNQPQHF.